One sample yielded the 26 T cell receptor beta chains listed below, sequenced in a study of T-cell reconstitution after alpha-beta-depleted transplantation in children (dated by TCRdb to about 2016). Library prep was done by PCR. Reads for this sample came from an Illumina HiSeq 2500. TCR libraries were prepared with molecular barcoding, using unique molecular identifiers to normalize TCRbeta repertoire quantification. In TCRdb, the public reads were trimmed at Q25 with fastp and aligned with MiXCR, with productive beta chains retained. Records with the same CDR3 protein are collapsed into one entry carrying the most frequent genes and DNA. The sample contains about 580,000 distinct CDR3 sequences, approximately 22% of them found a single time. The top ten constitute around 14% of the sample. The treatment or condition label corresponds to: allogeneic hematopoietic cell transplantation with graft depleted of TCRalphabeta T cells and CD19 B cells.

Sequences were derived from PBMCs, mostly from graft donor cells, sampled 360 days after TCRalphabeta/CD19-depleted stem cell transplant. Receptor source: a boy under three years old who had a stem cell transplant for acute myeloid leukemia, so the T cells may come from the graft donor.

The chain couples TRBV4-3 to TRBJ1-6; possibly TRBD1 for D (5 bases). The V end lost 0 bases, the J end lost 8 bases, and 11 bases lay between the germline ends. The CDR3 length is 15 residues. CDR1 is LGHNA, CDR2 YSLEER, per germline. CDR3 sequence (DNA): TGCGCCAGCAGCCAAGAGGGGGGTGGTTATTCACCCCTCCACTTT. This sequence encodes CASSQEGGGYSPLHF.

This clonotype was observed many times. V usage is TRBV6-6 and J usage is TRBJ2-3; D gene uncertain. CDR1 is MNHNY and CDR2 is SVGAGI in the germline V gene (reference sequence). The CDR3 is 13 residues long. The V gene lost 2 bases and the J gene lost 8 bases, with 11 bases spanning the gap. In DNA form, the CDR3 reads TGTGCCAGCAGTTACCTCCTTCGTGGTACGCAGTATTTT. Protein: CASSYLLRGTQYF.

The chain has TRBV28 and TRBJ2-7; TRBD2 matches 12 bases. The germline V gene encodes CDR1 MDHEN and CDR2 SYDVKM. V was clipped by 3 bases and J by 0 bases; unmatched bases: 3. The CDR3 contains 16 residues. The CDR3 protein is CASSLGGLAGSYEQYV. Written as DNA, the CDR3 is TGTGCCAGCAGTTTGGGGGGACTAGCGGGCTCCTACGAGCAGTACGTC.

V gene TRBV28 combines with J gene TRBJ2-5; possibly TRBD1 for D (6 bases). In germline, CDR1 is MDHEN, CDR2 SYDVKM. V was clipped by 2 bases and J by 5 bases, with 18 bases between them. The CDR3 consists of 16 residues. The CDR3 protein is CASSLRTGMIGETQYF. The DNA of the CDR3 is TGTGCCAGCAGTTTAAGAACAGGGATGATCGGGGAGACCCAGTACTTC.

In its sample, this clonotype was seen once. The V and J genes are TRBV20-1 and TRBJ2-5, with a weak D call TRBD1 (6 bases). The V end was cut by 5 bases, the J end by 10 bases, with 17 bases between. From germline, CDR1 is DFQATT and CDR2 SNEGSKA (reference sequence). The CDR3 is made up of 12 amino acids. The CDR3 DNA follows: TGCAGTGCTGGCGAATTCTTAGGGGGCCAGTACTTC. Translating gives CSAGEFLGGQYF.

V gene TRBV21-1 combines with J gene TRBJ2-7; TRBD1, the table's D call, was not compared with the DNA. TRBV21-1 is a pseudogene locus. This CDR3 is built from 15 residues. The CDR3, as DNA: TGTGCCAGCAGCCCCCACCTCAGACAGACTTACGAGCAGTACGTC. It translates to CASSPHLRQTYEQYV.

This clonotype was counted ten times or more. The chain combines TRBV15 with TRBJ2-4, with D perhaps matching TRBD1 (6 bases). Deletions cut 1 base from V and 4 bases from J, with 8 bases between. Germline CDR1 and CDR2: LNHNV and YYDKDF (reference sequence). The CDR3 runs 14 residues. CDR3 residues: CATSRGTAKNIQYF. DNA of the CDR3: TGTGCCACCAGCAGAGGGACAGCGAAAAACATTCAGTACTTC.

The rearrangement joins TRBV13 to TRBJ2-1; TRBD2 matches 12 bases. Trimming at V came to 5 bases and at J to 9 bases, leaving 11 bases not matched to a gene. The CDR3 loop spans 16 amino acids. Germline V gene lookup returns CDR1 PRHDT and CDR2 FYEKMQ (reference sequence). CDR3 amino acids: CASSAWTTSGGGEQFF. The DNA for the CDR3 is TGTGCCAGCAGCGCCTGGACGACTAGCGGGGGCGGTGAGCAGTTCTTC.

The V gene is TRBV18, the J gene TRBJ1-6; a weak D match, TRBD1 (5 bases). The germline V and J ends were trimmed by 5 bases and 7 bases, with 15 bases remaining between them. The CDR3 totals 15 residues. Germline CDR1 KGHSH, CDR2 LQKENI. The CDR3 protein is CASSTREGRNSPLHF. DNA of the CDR3: TGTGCCAGCTCAACACGGGAGGGGAGGAATTCACCCCTCCACTTT.

The sample holds many counts of this clonotype. V and J are TRBV12-3 or TRBV12-4 and TRBJ1-5; 10 nucleotides line up with TRBD1. The CDR3 totals 14 residues. Trimming cost V 6 bases and J 6 bases; bases outside gene matches: 5. CDR3 sequence: CASSRDRGTQPQHF. The CDR3 DNA reads TGTGCCAGCAGCAGGGACAGGGGTACTCAGCCCCAGCATTTT.

Many counts were recorded for this clonotype. The J gene is TRBJ1-1, the V gene TRBV27, with D uncertain. Trimming took off 3 bases at V and 3 bases at J, with 8 bases between the two ends. Germline values: CDR1 MNHEY, CDR2 SMNVEV (reference sequence). The CDR3 has 13 residues. CDR3 coding DNA: TGTGCCAGCAGTTTGTTAACGTACACTGAAGCTTTCTTT. It yields the protein CASSLLTYTEAFF.

This clonotype occurred many times. This chain links TRBV29-1 with TRBJ2-2; no definite D call. V lost 0 bases and J lost 8, with 10 bases in between. CDR3 length: 13 amino acids. Germline V gene lookup returns CDR1 SQVTM and CDR2 ANQGSEA. CDR3 DNA sequence: TGCAGCGTTGAAGAAGCGCTGACTGGGGAGCTGTTTTTT. Encoded protein: CSVEEALTGELFF.

The chain couples TRBV6-5 to TRBJ2-5, with D perhaps assigned TRBD1 or TRBD2 (5 bases each). V was pared by 2 bases and J by 2 bases, with 9 bases between. This CDR3 spans 14 amino acids. Germline V lookup: CDR1 MNHEY, CDR2 SVGAGI. CDR3 DNA sequence: TGTGCCAGCAGTTACCGGGGCTTTCAAGAGACCCAGTACTTC. Protein: CASSYRGFQETQYF.

This clonotype was observed a handful of times. This rearrangement joins TRBV6-1 to TRBJ2-5, with TRBD1 matching over 8 bases. This CDR3 has 13 amino acids. The V gene's germline CDR1 is MNHNS and CDR2 SASEGT. The ends lost 6 bases at V and 4 bases at J; junction bases unmatched: 4. The DNA of the CDR3 is TGTGCCAGCAGAAACAGGGGGAGAGAGACCCAGTACTTC. Translated, it gives CASRNRGRETQYF.

The table lists this clonotype with many counts. V gene TRBV29-1 combines with J gene TRBJ1-3; D perhaps matches TRBD1 (6 bases). CDR3 length equals 16 residues. V lost 1 base and J lost 3, with 16 bases in between. Germline lookup yields CDR1 SQVTM and CDR2 ANQGSEA. CDR3 in amino acids: CSVEGLQGSDGNTIYF. The CDR3 nucleotides are TGCAGCGTTGAAGGGTTACAGGGCTCGGATGGAAACACCATATATTTT.

V and J are TRBV5-6 and TRBJ2-7; maybe TRBD1 (6 bases). The CDR3 runs 15 residues. V was clipped by 1 base and J by 2 bases, with 13 bases between them. Germline V gene sequence: CDR1 SGHDT, CDR2 YYEEEE. The CDR3 coding sequence is TGTGCCAGCAGCTTGTATCCGGACAGTACCTACGAGCAGTACGTC. This encodes CASSLYPDSTYEQYV.

This clonotype was counted between two and nine times. The rearrangement links TRBV11-2 to TRBJ2-5; TRBD2 matches at 12 bases. This CDR3 region has 16 residues. The trim removed 4 bases at V and 2 bases at J, leaving 5 bases unmatched. Germline CDR1 is SGHAT and CDR2 is FQNNGV. This CDR3 is CASSSVTSGRQETQYF. The CDR3 DNA sequence: TGTGCCAGCAGCTCGGTGACTAGCGGGAGACAAGAGACCCAGTACTTC. The full variable domain, in which reference TRBV11-2 and TRBJ2-5 provide the parts outside the CDR3, is EAGVAQSPRYKIIEKRQSVAFWCNPISGHATLYWYQQILGQGPKLLIQFQNNGVVDDSQLPKDRFSAERLKGVDSTLKIQPAKLEDSAVYLCASSSVTSGRQETQYFGPGTRLLVL.

There are many counts of this clonotype. The gene calls are TRBV12-3 or TRBV12-4 and TRBJ2-1, with 9 nucleotides matching TRBD2. V was pared by 7 bases and J by 0 bases, with 10 bases of the junction left unmatched. The CDR3 totals 17 residues. CDR3 coding DNA: TGTGCCAGCAATAAGCCCGGGACTAGCCCCTCCTACAATGAGCAGTTCTTC. This codes for CASNKPGTSPSYNEQFF.

The chain carries TRBV20-1 and TRBJ2-1, with 8 positions matching TRBD2. The CDR3 is 15 amino acids. Trimming removed 3 bases from V and 3 bases from J; junction bases left unmatched: 7. Germline CDR1 is DFQATT and CDR2 is SNEGSKA (reference sequence). The CDR3 loop is CSASFSGDIYNEQFF. CDR3 bases: TGCAGTGCTAGTTTTAGCGGGGATATCTACAATGAGCAGTTCTTC.

The rearrangement links TRBV28 to TRBJ2-7, with no clear D. The CDR3 consists of 14 residues. Germline V gives CDR1 MDHEN, CDR2 SYDVKM. Trimming removed 6 bases at V and 4 bases at J, with 16 bases between. CDR3 sequence reads: CASSPVGGSYEQYV. The CDR3 nucleotides read TGTGCCAGCAGCCCCGTGGGTGGGTCGTACGAGCAGTACGTC.

The chain combines TRBV20-1 with TRBJ2-1; 8 bases map to TRBD1. Germline CDR1 is DFQATT and CDR2 is SNEGSKA (reference sequence). The CDR3 has 14 amino acids. J was trimmed by 6 bases and V by 0 bases; bases with no gene match: 4. CDR3 sequence reads: CSARDYRGSNEQFF. The DNA for the CDR3 is TGCAGTGCTAGAGATTACAGGGGGTCCAATGAGCAGTTCTTC.

V is TRBV18 and J is TRBJ2-6; TRBD2 is a possible D gene (5 bases). The V gene's germline CDR1 is KGHSH and CDR2 LQKENI. This CDR3 region has 19 residues. The V and J ends lost 5 bases and 1 base respectively, with 21 bases between them. The CDR3 spells CASSSREPMTSSGANVLTF. In DNA, the CDR3 is TGTGCCAGCTCATCAAGGGAGCCAATGACCTCTTCTGGGGCCAACGTCCTGACTTTC. The full variable domain, completed using reference TRBV18 and TRBJ2-6, is NAGVMQNPRHLVRRRGQEARLRCSPMKGHSHVYWYRQLPEEGLKFMVYLQKENIIDESGMPKERFSAEFPKEGPSILRIQQVVRGDSAAYFCASSSREPMTSSGANVLTFGAGSRLTVL.

At least ten counts were recorded for this clonotype. J is TRBJ2-7 and V is TRBV10-3, with D perhaps TRBD1 (6 bases). The CDR3 sequence is 12 residues long. Germline CDR1 reads ENHRY; CDR2 reads SYGVKD. With 6 bases removed from V and 5 bases from J, the gap between germline ends came to 11 bases. The CDR3 nucleotides read TGTGCCATCAGAGGCCAGGGGCACGAGCAGTACGTC. This translates into CAIRGQGHEQYV.

This chain links TRBV4-3 with TRBJ2-7; D uncertain. Germline CDR1 and CDR2: LGHNA and YSLEER. The CDR3 is 15 amino acids. Trimming stripped 1 base from V and 4 bases from J, with 14 bases between. The CDR3 coding sequence is TGCGCCAGCAGCCAAGGCCCAACGGCCCTATACGAGCAGTACTTC. Amino acids: CASSQGPTALYEQYF.

This clonotype was observed a single time. Mismatch with germline at one junction end may stem from a read error. The chain joins TRBV20-1 to TRBJ2-1; 7 bases are a match to TRBD1. Per germline, CDR1 DFQATT and CDR2 SNEGSKA (reference sequence). The CDR3 length is 15 residues. The CDR3 DNA reads as TGCTGTGCTCGAGAGACAGGGATCCTTTACAATGAGCAGTTCTTC. Translated, it gives CCARETGILYNEQFF.

This clonotype has at least ten counts. This chain links TRBV29-1 with TRBJ2-5, with 7 positions matching TRBD2. Looked up from germline, CDR1 is SQVTM and CDR2 is ANQGSEA. The junction had 1 base not matched to a gene; V was cut back by 4 bases and J by 2 bases. The CDR3 contains 12 residues. CDR3 loop: CSVGRGQETQYF. The CDR3 nucleotides read TGCAGCGTTGGGCGGGGGCAAGAGACCCAGTACTTC.